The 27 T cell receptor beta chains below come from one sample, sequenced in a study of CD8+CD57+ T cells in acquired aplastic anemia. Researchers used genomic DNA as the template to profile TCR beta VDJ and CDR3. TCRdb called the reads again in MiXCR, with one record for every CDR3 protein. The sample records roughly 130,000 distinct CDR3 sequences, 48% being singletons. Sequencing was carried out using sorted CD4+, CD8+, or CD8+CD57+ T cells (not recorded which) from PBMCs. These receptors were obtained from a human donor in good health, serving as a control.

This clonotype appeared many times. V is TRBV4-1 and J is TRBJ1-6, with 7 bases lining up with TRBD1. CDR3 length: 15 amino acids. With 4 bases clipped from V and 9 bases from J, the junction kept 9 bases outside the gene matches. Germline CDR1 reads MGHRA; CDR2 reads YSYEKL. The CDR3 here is CASSLMEAGGSPLHF. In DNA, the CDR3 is TGCGCCAGCAGCCTCATGGAGGCAGGGGGTTCACCCCTCCACTTT.

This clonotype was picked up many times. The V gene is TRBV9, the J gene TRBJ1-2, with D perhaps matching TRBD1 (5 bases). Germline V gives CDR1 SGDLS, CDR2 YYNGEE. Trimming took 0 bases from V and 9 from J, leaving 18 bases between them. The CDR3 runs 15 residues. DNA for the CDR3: TGTGCCAGCAGCGTAGGGAGTGCCGGGGCGATCAGCTACACCTTC. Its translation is CASSVGSAGAISYTF.

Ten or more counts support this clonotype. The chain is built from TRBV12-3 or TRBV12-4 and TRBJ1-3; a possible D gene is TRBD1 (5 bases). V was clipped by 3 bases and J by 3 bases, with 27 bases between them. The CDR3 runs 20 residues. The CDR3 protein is CASSFALSAIRGAGGNTIYF. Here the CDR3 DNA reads TGTGCCAGCAGTTTCGCCCTAAGCGCAATTAGGGGCGCGGGTGGAAACACCATATATTTT.

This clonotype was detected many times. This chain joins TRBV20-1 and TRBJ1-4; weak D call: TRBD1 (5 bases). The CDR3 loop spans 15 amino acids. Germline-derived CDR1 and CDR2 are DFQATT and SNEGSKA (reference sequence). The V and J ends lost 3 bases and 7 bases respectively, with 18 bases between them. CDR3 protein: CSASPSGGVGEKLFF. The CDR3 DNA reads TGCAGTGCTAGCCCCTCCGGGGGAGTAGGTGAAAAACTGTTTTTT.

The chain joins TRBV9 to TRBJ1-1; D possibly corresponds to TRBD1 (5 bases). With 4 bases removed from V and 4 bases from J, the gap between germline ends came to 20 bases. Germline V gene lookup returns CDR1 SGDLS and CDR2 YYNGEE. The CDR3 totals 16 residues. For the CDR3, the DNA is TGTGCCAGCAGCACAATACCGAAGGGACGGAGCACTGAAGCTTTCTTT. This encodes CASSTIPKGRSTEAFF.

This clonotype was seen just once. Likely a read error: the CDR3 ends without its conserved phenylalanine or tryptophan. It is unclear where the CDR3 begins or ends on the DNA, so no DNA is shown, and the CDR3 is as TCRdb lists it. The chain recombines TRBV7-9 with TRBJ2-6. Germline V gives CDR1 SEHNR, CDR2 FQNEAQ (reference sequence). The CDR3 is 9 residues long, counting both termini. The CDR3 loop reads CASSLAGSY.

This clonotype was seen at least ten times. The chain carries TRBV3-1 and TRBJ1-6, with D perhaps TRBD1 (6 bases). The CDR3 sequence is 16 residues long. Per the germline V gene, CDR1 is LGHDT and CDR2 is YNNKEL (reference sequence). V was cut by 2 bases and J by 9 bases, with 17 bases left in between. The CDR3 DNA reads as TGTGCCAGCAGCCAACGAGGGGGTAAAAGTGGTTCACCCCTCCACTTT. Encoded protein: CASSQRGGKSGSPLHF. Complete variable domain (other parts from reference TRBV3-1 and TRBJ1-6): DTAVSQTPKYLVTQMGNDKSIKCEQNLGHDTMYWYKQDSKKFLKIMFSYNNKELIINETVPNRFSPKSPDKAHLNLHINSLELGDSAVYFCASSQRGGKSGSPLHFGNGTRLTVT.

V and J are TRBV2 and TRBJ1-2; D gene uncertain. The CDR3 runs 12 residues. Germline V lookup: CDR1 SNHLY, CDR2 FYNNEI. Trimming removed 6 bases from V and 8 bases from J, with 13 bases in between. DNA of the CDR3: TGTGCCAGCAGAGGAGAAGTGGGCGGCTACACCTTC. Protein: CASRGEVGGYTF.

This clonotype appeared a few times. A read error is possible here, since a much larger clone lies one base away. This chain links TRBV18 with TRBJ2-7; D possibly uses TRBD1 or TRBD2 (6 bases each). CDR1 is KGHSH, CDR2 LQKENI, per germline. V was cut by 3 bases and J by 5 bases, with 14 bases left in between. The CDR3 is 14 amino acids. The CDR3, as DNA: TGTGCCAGCTCACCTACGACAAGGGGGGACGAGCAGTACTTC. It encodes CASSPTTRGDEQYF.

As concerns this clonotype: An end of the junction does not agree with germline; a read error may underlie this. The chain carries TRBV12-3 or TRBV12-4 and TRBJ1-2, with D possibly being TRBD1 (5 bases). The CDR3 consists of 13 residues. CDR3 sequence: CASQGRQNYGFTF. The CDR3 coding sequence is TGTGCCAGTCAGGGACGTCAGAACTATGGCTTCACCTTC.

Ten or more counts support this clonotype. The CDR3 protein is CASSPAKGGEETQYF. In DNA form, the CDR3 reads TGTGCCAGCAGCCCGGCGAAGGGCGGGGAAGAGACCCAGTACTTC. The genes are TRBV7-9 and TRBJ2-5; possibly TRBD2 for D (6 bases). The CDR3 spans 15 residues. Per the germline V gene, CDR1 is SEHNR and CDR2 is FQNEAQ (reference sequence). Trimming took off 5 bases at V and 3 bases at J, with 16 bases between the two ends.

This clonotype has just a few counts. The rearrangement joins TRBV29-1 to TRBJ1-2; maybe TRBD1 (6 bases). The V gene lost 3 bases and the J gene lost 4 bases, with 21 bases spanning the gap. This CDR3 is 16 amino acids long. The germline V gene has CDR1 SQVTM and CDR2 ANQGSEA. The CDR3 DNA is TGCAGCGTTGATACTGCGGGACAAACAACGGGCTATGGCTACACCTTC. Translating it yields CSVDTAGQTTGYGYTF.

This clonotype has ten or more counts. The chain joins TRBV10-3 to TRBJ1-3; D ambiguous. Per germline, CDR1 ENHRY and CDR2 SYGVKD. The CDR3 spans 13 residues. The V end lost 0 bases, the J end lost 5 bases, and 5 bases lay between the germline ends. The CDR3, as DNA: TGTGCCATCAGTGAGTCCGGCAGAAACACCATATATTTT. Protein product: CAISESGRNTIYF.

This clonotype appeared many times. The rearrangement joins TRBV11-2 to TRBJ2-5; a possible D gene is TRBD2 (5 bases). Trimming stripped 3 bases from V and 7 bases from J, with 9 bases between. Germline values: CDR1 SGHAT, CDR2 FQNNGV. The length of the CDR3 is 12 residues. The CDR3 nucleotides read TGTGCCAGCAGCTTGGACTGGGTGACCCAGTACTTC. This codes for CASSLDWVTQYF.

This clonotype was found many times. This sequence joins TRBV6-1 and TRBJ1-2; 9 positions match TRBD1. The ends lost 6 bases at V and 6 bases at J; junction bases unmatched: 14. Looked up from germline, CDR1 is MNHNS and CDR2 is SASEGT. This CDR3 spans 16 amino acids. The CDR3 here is CASSPLGTGTVNGYTF. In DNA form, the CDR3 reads TGTGCCAGCAGCCCTCTGGGGACAGGGACGGTTAATGGCTACACCTTC.

The CDR3 DNA reads as TGTGCCACCAGCGAACGGGACAGAGCCTACGAGCAGTACTTC. It is translated as CATSERDRAYEQYF. V usage is TRBV15 and J usage is TRBJ2-7, with 7 positions matching TRBD1. V was clipped by 5 bases and J by 2 bases; unmatched bases: 6. The length of the CDR3 is 14 residues. From germline, CDR1 is LNHNV and CDR2 YYDKDF (reference sequence).

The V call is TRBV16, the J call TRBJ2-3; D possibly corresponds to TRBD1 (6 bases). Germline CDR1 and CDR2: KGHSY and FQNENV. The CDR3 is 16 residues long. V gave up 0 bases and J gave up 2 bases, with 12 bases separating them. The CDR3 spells CASSQSQGSITDTQYF. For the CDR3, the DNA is TGTGCCAGCAGCCAATCCCAGGGGTCCATCACAGATACGCAGTATTTT.

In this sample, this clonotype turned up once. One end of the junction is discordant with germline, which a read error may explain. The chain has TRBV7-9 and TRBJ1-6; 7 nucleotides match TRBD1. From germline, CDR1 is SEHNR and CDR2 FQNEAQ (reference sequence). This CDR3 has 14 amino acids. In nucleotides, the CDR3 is TGTGCCAGCAGCCCCCAGGGGACAGTCTCACCCCCCCACTTT. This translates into CASSPQGTVSPPHF.

The CDR3 nucleotides read TGCGCCAGCAGCCAAGTTTATTCTGTGAATTCACCCCTCCACTTT. It is translated as CASSQVYSVNSPLHF. The chain recombines TRBV4-3 with TRBJ1-6; D unresolved. V was clipped by 1 base and J by 7 bases, with 11 bases between them. Germline assignment: CDR1 LGHNA and CDR2 YSLEER. This CDR3 region has 15 residues.

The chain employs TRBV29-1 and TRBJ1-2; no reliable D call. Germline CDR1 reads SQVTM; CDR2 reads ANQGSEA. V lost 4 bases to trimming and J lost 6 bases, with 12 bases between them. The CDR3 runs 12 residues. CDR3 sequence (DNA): TGCAGCGTTGGAGGTGGTGTTGATGGCTACACCTTC. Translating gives CSVGGGVDGYTF.

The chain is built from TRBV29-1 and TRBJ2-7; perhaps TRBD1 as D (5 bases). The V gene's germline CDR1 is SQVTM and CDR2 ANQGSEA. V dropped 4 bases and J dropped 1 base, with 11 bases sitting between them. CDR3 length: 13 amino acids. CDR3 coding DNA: TGCAGCGTTGTAGAACAGGATTCCTACGAGCAGTACTTC. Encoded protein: CSVVEQDSYEQYF.

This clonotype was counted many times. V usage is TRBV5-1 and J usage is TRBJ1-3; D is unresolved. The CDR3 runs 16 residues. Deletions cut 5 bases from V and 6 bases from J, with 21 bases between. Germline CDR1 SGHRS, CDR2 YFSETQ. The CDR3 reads CASRGQTGSPANTIYF. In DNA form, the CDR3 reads TGCGCCAGCAGAGGCCAAACCGGGAGCCCTGCAAACACCATATATTTT.

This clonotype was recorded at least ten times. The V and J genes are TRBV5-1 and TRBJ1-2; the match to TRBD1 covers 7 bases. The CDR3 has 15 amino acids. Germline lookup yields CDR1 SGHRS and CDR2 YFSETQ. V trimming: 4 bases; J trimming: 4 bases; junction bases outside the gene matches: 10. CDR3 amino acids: CASSPGGGAGYGYTF. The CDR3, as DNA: TGCGCCAGCAGCCCGGGAGGGGGCGCCGGCTATGGCTACACCTTC.

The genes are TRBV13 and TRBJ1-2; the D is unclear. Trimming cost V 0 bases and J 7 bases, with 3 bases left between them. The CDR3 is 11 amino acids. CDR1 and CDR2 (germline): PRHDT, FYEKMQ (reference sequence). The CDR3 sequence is CASSLGRGYTF. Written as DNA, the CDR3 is TGTGCCAGCAGCTTAGGCCGTGGCTACACCTTC.

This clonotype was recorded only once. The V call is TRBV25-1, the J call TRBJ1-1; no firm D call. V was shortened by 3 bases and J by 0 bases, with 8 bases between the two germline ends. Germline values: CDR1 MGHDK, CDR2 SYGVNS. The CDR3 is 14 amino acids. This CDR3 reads CASSDVGMNTEAFF. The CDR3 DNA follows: TGTGCCAGCAGTGATGTGGGTATGAACACTGAAGCTTTCTTT.

The CDR3 coding sequence is TGCAGTGCTAGAGCGGGGGTCGGGACAGATACGCAGTATTTT. This translates into CSARAGVGTDTQYF. The rearrangement uses TRBV20-1 and TRBJ2-3; possible D gene TRBD2, 6 bases. The CDR3 loop spans 14 amino acids. The germline V gene has CDR1 DFQATT and CDR2 SNEGSKA (reference sequence). Trimming took off 1 base at V and 3 bases at J, with 11 bases between the two ends.

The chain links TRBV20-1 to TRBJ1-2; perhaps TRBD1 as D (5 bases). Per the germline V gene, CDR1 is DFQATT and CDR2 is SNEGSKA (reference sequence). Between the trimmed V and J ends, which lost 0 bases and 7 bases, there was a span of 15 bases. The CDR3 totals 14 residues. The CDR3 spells CSARDVRGEVGYTF. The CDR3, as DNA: TGCAGTGCTAGAGATGTGAGGGGAGAGGTTGGCTACACCTTC.